Following are 14 T cell receptor beta chains from one sample sequenced in a study of T cells in Graves' hyperthyroidism and ophthalmopathy. It was RNA transcripts that yielded the amplified TCR beta CDR3 regions. A first-round RT-PCR of the TCR CDR3 used the HTBI primer set. MiXCR, applied by TCRdb to the multiplex PCR reads, yields one record per CDR3 protein. This sample has fewer than 900,000 distinct CDR3 sequences; about 19% occur once, and the top ten carry over 15%. Sample: blood. The origin of the receptors is a woman in her forties or fifties with Graves' hyperthyroidism that later progressed to Graves' ophthalmopathy.

This clonotype was seen repeatedly, ten times or more. The chain joins TRBV11-2 to TRBJ2-4; unclear D gene. This CDR3 has 15 residues. With 5 bases removed from V and 0 bases from J, the gap between germline ends came to 11 bases. Looked up from germline, CDR1 is SGHAT and CDR2 is FQNNGV. For the CDR3, the DNA is TGTGCCAGCAGCCCAACCTCCTTAGCCAAAAACATTCAGTACTTC. Its protein is CASSPTSLAKNIQYF.

This clonotype was seen at least ten times. The chain couples TRBV2 to TRBJ1-5; 8 nucleotides line up with TRBD1. The CDR3 contains 17 residues. The ends lost 6 bases at V and 2 bases at J; junction bases unmatched: 12. CDR1 and CDR2 from the germline V gene are SNHLY and FYNNEI. CDR3 protein: CASSRGPGRAGNQPQHF. The CDR3 DNA is TGTGCCAGCAGCAGGGGGCCCGGACGGGCTGGCAATCAGCCCCAGCATTTT.

This clonotype was observed at least ten times. The gene calls are TRBV7-8 and TRBJ2-1, with D perhaps matching TRBD1 or TRBD2 (5 bases each). Trimming removed 1 base from V and 6 bases from J, with 7 bases in between. CDR1 and CDR2 (germline): SGHVS, FQNEAQ. The CDR3 extends over 13 amino acids. CDR3 bases: TGTGCCAGCAGCTTAGGGGACCTCAATGAGCAGTTCTTC. It yields the protein CASSLGDLNEQFF.

Regarding this clonotype: Relative to the germline gene, one junction end is altered; a read error may explain this. The chain couples TRBV2 to TRBJ1-5, with D possibly being TRBD1 (5 bases). This CDR3 has 15 amino acids. The germline V gene has CDR1 SNHLY and CDR2 FYNNEI. The CDR3 DNA sequence: TGTGCCAACAGTTTAGGGCGGGGGTTGGGGCAGCCCCAGCATTTT. Translating it yields CANSLGRGLGQPQHF.

This clonotype appeared many times. The chain carries TRBV11-2 and TRBJ2-3, with 7 bases aligning to TRBD1. In germline, CDR1 is SGHAT, CDR2 FQNNGV. J was trimmed by 0 bases and V by 4 bases; bases with no gene match: 4. This CDR3 comprises 15 residues. The CDR3: CASSSRGGSTDTQYF. CDR3 nucleotide sequence: TGTGCCAGCAGCTCCCGAGGGGGCAGCACAGATACGCAGTATTTT. Full variable domain (outside the CDR3, taken from reference TRBV11-2 and TRBJ2-3): EAGVAQSPRYKIIEKRQSVAFWCNPISGHATLYWYQQILGQGPKLLIQFQNNGVVDDSQLPKDRFSAERLKGVDSTLKIQPAKLEDSAVYLCASSSRGGSTDTQYFGPGTRLTVL.

This clonotype was recorded many times. This chain links TRBV12-3 or TRBV12-4 with TRBJ2-3; TRBD1 aligns across 10 bases. CDR3 length: 14 amino acids. Unmatched junction bases numbered 4, after V lost 5 bases and J lost 5 bases. The CDR3 region is CASSAGQGLDTQYF. The CDR3 DNA follows: TGTGCCAGCAGTGCGGGACAGGGGTTAGATACGCAGTATTTT.

J is TRBJ1-4 and V is TRBV11-2, with TRBD1 identical over 9 bases. Germline CDR1 and CDR2: SGHAT and FQNNGV. CDR3 length equals 14 residues. The V and J ends lost 4 bases and 7 bases, in that order; junction bases with no gene match: 4. CDR3 in DNA: TGTGCCAGCAGCTCCGGGACAGGGCCTGAAAAACTGTTTTTT. This encodes CASSSGTGPEKLFF. The whole variable domain, filled in from reference TRBV11-2 and TRBJ1-4, reads EAGVAQSPRYKIIEKRQSVAFWCNPISGHATLYWYQQILGQGPKLLIQFQNNGVVDDSQLPKDRFSAERLKGVDSTLKIQPAKLEDSAVYLCASSSGTGPEKLFFGSGTQLSVL.

This clonotype was recorded at least ten times. The chain links TRBV2 to TRBJ1-2; 7 bases map to TRBD1. Germline V gene sequence: CDR1 SNHLY, CDR2 FYNNEI. The trim removed 6 bases at V and 5 bases at J, leaving 6 bases unmatched. The CDR3 runs 13 residues. The CDR3 region has the DNA TGTGCCAGCAGGTCGGACAGGCGGTATGGCTACACCTTC. Its protein is CASRSDRRYGYTF.

A word on this clonotype: A much larger clone sits a single nucleotide away, making a read error possible. J is TRBJ2-7 and V is TRBV18, with D perhaps TRBD2 (6 bases). V shed 2 bases and J shed 8 bases, with 16 bases lying between them. The CDR3 is 14 amino acids. Germline CDR1 is KGHSH and CDR2 is LQKENI. The DNA for the CDR3 is TGTGCCAGCTCACCAAACAGGAGGGTCGGCAAGCAGTACTTC. This translates into CASSPNRRVGKQYF.

This clonotype has a handful of counts. V usage is TRBV7-2 and J usage is TRBJ2-5; D not resolved. This CDR3 spans 14 amino acids. The germline V and J ends were trimmed by 5 bases and 1 base, with 11 bases remaining between them. CDR1 is SGHTA and CDR2 is FQGNSA in the germline V gene. CDR3 loop: CASSLIWSQETQYF. The CDR3 DNA follows: TGTGCCAGCAGCCTGATTTGGTCCCAAGAGACCCAGTACTTC.

This clonotype has a handful of counts. This chain joins TRBV10-1 and TRBJ2-3, with 8 bases identical to TRBD1. V lost 1 base and J lost 3; bases outside the gene matches: 6. The CDR3 sequence is 16 residues long. The germline V gene encodes CDR1 WNHNN and CDR2 SYGVQD (reference sequence). Here the CDR3 DNA reads TGCGCCAGCAGTGAGTGGACAGGGCGTAAGACAGATACGCAGTATTTT. Translation gives CASSEWTGRKTDTQYF.

This clonotype showed up just a few times. The chain has TRBV5-8 and TRBJ1-6, with unresolved D. The ends were cut back, 2 bases at V and 0 bases at J, with 9 bases in the middle. Germline lookup yields CDR1 SGHTS and CDR2 YDEGEE. This CDR3 has 16 amino acids. CDR3 sequence: CASSLFQSSYNSPLHF. CDR3 coding DNA: TGTGCCAGCAGCTTATTCCAGAGCTCCTATAATTCACCCCTCCACTTT.

This clonotype was detected ten times or more. The CDR3, as DNA: TGCAGTGCCAGCAATGGGATACTGGACACCGGGGAGCTGTTTTTT. Translated, it gives CSASNGILDTGELFF. The chain recombines TRBV20-1 with TRBJ2-2; D remains unclear. In germline, CDR1 is DFQATT, CDR2 SNEGSKA (reference sequence). The V and J ends lost 6 bases and 3 bases respectively, with 17 bases between them. The CDR3 spans 15 residues.

This clonotype was counted ten times or more. The rearrangement uses TRBV6-6 and TRBJ1-1; 11 positions agree with TRBD1. The CDR3 is 16 amino acids. With V trimmed by 1 base and J by 5 bases, 6 bases remained unmatched. Germline V gene sequence: CDR1 MNHNY, CDR2 SVGAGI (reference sequence). CDR3 sequence reads: CASSYLRGQGVTEAFF. The CDR3 coding sequence is TGTGCCAGCAGTTACTTAAGGGGACAGGGGGTAACTGAAGCTTTCTTT.